The present TCR beta chain was sequenced within a study of technical replicates of blood from a few donors (dated by TCRdb to about 2017). Of note for this clone: Its antigen is still unknown. Base-call qualities are not available, and no considerably larger clone is one nucleotide away.

V lost 0 bases and J lost 5 bases, and the count of bases not matched to a germline gene is 12. According to the germline V gene, CDR1 reads LGHNA and CDR2 reads YNFKEQ. Including the terminal cysteine and phenylalanine, the CDR3 comprises 18 residues. Only the CDR3 portion is preserved as DNA: 54 bases, with reading frame beginning at the first base. Receptor libraries were prepared by the immunoSEQ multiplex PCR assay. TCRdb holds this immuneACCESS table with in-frame rearrangements only. Some clones are missing; in checked studies, unresolved V genes explain under half, and the rest has no known cause. The sample table lists over 85,000 clones, about 94% of them with a count of one. The leading ten clones occupy over 0.2% of the sample.

The chain is made from TRBV4-2 and TRBJ2-2, with 7 bases matching TRBD2. This sequence originates from a human donor in good health. The source material was T cells isolated from PBMCs. The base sequence is TGTGCCAGCAGCCAAGAACGGGTGGGCCTAGCGGTGACCGGGGAGCTGTTTTTT. This encodes CASSQERVGLAVTGELFF.